A selection of T cell receptor beta chains follows, all from one sample in a study of shared clonotypes between healthy human individuals. Produced via immunoSEQ multiplex PCR; TCRdb's table is partial and in-frame only. The sample contains 980,000 or so clones, 76% of which appear only once. The source material was memory CD4+ T cells sorted from blood. The receptors were gathered from a man aged 18 to 30 in good health. Both conserved end residues are part of each CDR3. A D gene is named only where the DNA matches it firmly. Size tells how often a clone was seen (once, few, many) or the class of an expanded clone, and some rows leave it out.

size,V,D,J,DNA,CDR3
-,TRBV11-2,TRBD1,TRBJ1-1,TGTGCCAGCAGCTTAGGATTCCAGGGGGCCCGGAACACTGAAGCTTTCTTT,CASSLGFQGARNTEAFF
-,TRBV6-5,TRBD1,TRBJ1-1,TGTGCCAGCAGTACGGACAGGGGGACTGAAGCTTTCTTT,CASSTDRGTEAFF
-,TRBV23-1,TRBD1,TRBJ1-6,TGCGCCAGCAGTCACCCCGACAGGGAGAATTCACCCCTCCACTTT,CASSHPDRENSPLHF
few,TRBV2,-,TRBJ2-7,TGTGCCAGCAGTGCGCAGGGTTCATCCGAGCAGTACTTC,CASSAQGSSEQYF
few,TRBV9,-,TRBJ1-1,TGTGCCAGCAGCGCTACAGGGACGAGGACTGAAGCTTTCTTT,CASSATGTRTEAFF
-,TRBV9,-,TRBJ2-7,TGTGCCAGCAGCGTGGGCGCCGACTTTAGGACCTACGAGCAGTACTTC,CASSVGADFRTYEQYF
few,TRBV7-2,-,TRBJ1-1,TGTGCCAGCAGCTTAATGGGCAGGAACACTGAAGCTTTCTTT,CASSLMGRNTEAFF
-,TRBV18,TRBD2,TRBJ2-3,TGTGCCAGCTCACTCCTAGCCCCGACTAGCGGGACCTCCACAGATACGCAGTATTTT,CASSLLAPTSGTSTDTQYF
-,TRBV16,-,TRBJ1-6,TGTGCCAGCAGCCAATCCGGTAATTCACCCCTCCACTTT,CASSQSGNSPLHF
-,TRBV6-1,-,TRBJ1-3,TGTGCCAGCAGTGGGGCCCCGACAGGAAGAAACACCATATATTTT,CASSGAPTGRNTIYF
-,TRBV9,-,TRBJ2-1,TGTGCCAGCAGCGTAGCGGGAGTTACCTACAATGAGCAGTTCTTC,CASSVAGVTYNEQFF
-,TRBV4-3,TRBD2,TRBJ2-2,TGCGCCAGCAGCCTTGCTAGCGGGAGGGACACCGGGGAGCTGTTTTTT,CASSLASGRDTGELFF
-,TRBV4-3,-,TRBJ1-3,TGCGCCAGCAGCCAAGATGAACGGTTATCTGGAAACACCATATATTTT,CASSQDERLSGNTIYF
-,TRBV6-1,-,TRBJ2-5,TGTGCCAGCAGTGATAGTCAGGGAAGAGAGACCCAGTACTTC,CASSDSQGRETQYF
-,TRBV29-1,-,TRBJ2-5,TGCAGCGGGAAGGAGTTCGGAGAGACCCAGTACTTC,CSGKEFGETQYF
-,TRBV6-5,TRBD2,TRBJ2-7,TGTGCCAGCAGTTCCGGGACTAGCGGGCTTACCTACGAGCAGTACTTC,CASSSGTSGLTYEQYF
-,TRBV2,-,TRBJ1-1,TGTGCCAGCAGGGAGTGGTCAGACACTAACACTGAAGCTTTCTTT,CASREWSDTNTEAFF
few,TRBV7-9,-,TRBJ1-5,TGTGCCAGCAGCAGGGACACCTTCAATCAGCCCCAGCATTTT,CASSRDTFNQPQHF
-,TRBV12-5,-,TRBJ2-5,TGTGCTAGTGTATTACAGGGACTGGAGACCCAGTACTTC,CASVLQGLETQYF
-,TRBV28,TRBD1,TRBJ1-2,TGTGCCAGCAGATCGGACAGGGGCTATGGCTACACCTTC,CASRSDRGYGYTF
-,TRBV6-6,-,TRBJ2-3,TGTGCCAGCAGGCCCCATGGGCGCGCGAACACGGGTACGCAGTATTTT,CASRPHGRANTGTQYF
-,TRBV14,TRBD1,TRBJ1-2,TGTGCCAGCAGCCGCCTCCGGACAGGGGAGGGCTACACCTTC,CASSRLRTGEGYTF
-,TRBV4-2,TRBD2,TRBJ2-3,TGTGCCAGCAGCCCGAACCACATTAGCGGGGGGGCCAGAGATACGCAGTATTTT,CASSPNHISGGARDTQYF
-,TRBV28,-,TRBJ1-1,TGTGCCAGCAGTTTAAGACAGAGGATCCGATTGACTGAAGCTTTCTTT,CASSLRQRIRLTEAFF
-,TRBV10-2,-,TRBJ1-2,TGCGCCAGCAGTGAGAGCGTTCCTAACTATGGCTACACCTTC,CASSESVPNYGYTF
few,TRBV27,-,TRBJ2-7,TGTGCCAGCAGTTATGCTAGCGCATCCTACGAGCAGTACTTC,CASSYASASYEQYF
-,TRBV30,-,TRBJ2-7,TGTGCCCGGGGGGAGGGACACTCCTACGAGCAGTACTTC,CARGEGHSYEQYF
-,TRBV6-5,TRBD1,TRBJ2-3,TGTGCCAGCCGGGACAGAAACACAGATACGCAGTATTTT,CASRDRNTDTQYF
-,TRBV5-1,TRBD2,TRBJ2-5,TGCGCCAGCAGCTTGGAAGCTAGCGGGGGGGCGAGGGAGACCCAGTACTTC,CASSLEASGGARETQYF
once,TRBV2,-,TRBJ1-1,TGTGCCAGCAATAGGGGCGGAAACACTGAAGCTTTCTTT,CASNRGGNTEAFF
-,TRBV19,-,TRBJ1-6,TGTGCCAGTGCAGGGGTTGGCTCCTATAATTCACCCCTCCACTTT,CASAGVGSYNSPLHF
-,TRBV4-1,-,TRBJ2-5,TGCGCCAGCAGCCAAGATCTAGCGTACGAGACCCAGTACTTC,CASSQDLAYETQYF
-,TRBV30,TRBD1,TRBJ1-3,TGTGCCTGGAACTTACAGGGGGGAAACACCATATATTTT,CAWNLQGGNTIYF
-,TRBV11-2,-,TRBJ2-1,TGTGCCAGCAGCACGGGACGCCGGACGGGTGAGCAGTTCTTC,CASSTGRRTGEQFF
few,TRBV2,TRBD1,TRBJ2-5,TGTGCCAGCAGTAGGGGGCGGACGGGCGGAAAGTACTTC,CASSRGRTGGKYF
many,TRBV19,TRBD2,TRBJ2-1,TGTGCCAGTAGTATTAGCGGGGGGGCCGCTAAATACAATGAGCAGTTCTTC,CASSISGGAAKYNEQFF
-,TRBV4-3,-,TRBJ1-2,TGCGCCAGCAGCCCATCGGGGCTGACATTCGGCTACACCTTC,CASSPSGLTFGYTF
once,TRBV28,TRBD1,TRBJ1-2,TGTGCCAGCAGTCCGGTCCCACAGGGGGCTTATGGCTACACCTTC,CASSPVPQGAYGYTF
-,TRBV7-8,-,TRBJ2-7,TGTGCCAGCAGCTTGACCGGGACGGAGTACGAGCAGTACTTC,CASSLTGTEYEQYF
-,TRBV6-5,TRBD1,TRBJ2-1,TGTGCCAGCGCAGTCCGGACAGGGGGGAATGAGCAGTTCTTC,CASAVRTGGNEQFF
few,TRBV9,TRBD2,TRBJ2-5,TGTGCCAGGCAGGTGACTAGCGGGAGGGCGGAAAAAGAGACCCAGTACTTC,CARQVTSGRAEKETQYF
-,TRBV15,-,TRBJ2-2,TGTGCCACCAGCAGAGATCCCACCCTAGCCGGGGAGCTGTTTTTT,CATSRDPTLAGELFF
-,TRBV7-2,-,TRBJ2-3,TGTGCCAGCAGCTTAGACGGGAAGAGTGTGGATACGCAGTATTTT,CASSLDGKSVDTQYF
-,TRBV28,TRBD1,TRBJ1-4,TGTGCCAGCAACCGGGACAGGGCAGGAAAACTGTTTTTT,CASNRDRAGKLFF
-,TRBV5-1,-,TRBJ2-2,TGCGCCAGCAGCTTCCGGACGGACACCGGGGAGCTGTTTTTT,CASSFRTDTGELFF
-,TRBV28,-,TRBJ1-2,TGTGCCAGCAGTGCTCAGGGGTATGGCTACACCTTC,CASSAQGYGYTF
-,TRBV14,-,TRBJ2-7,TGTGCCAGCAGCCAAGTTGTAGGGACCTTTACCTACGAGCAGTACTTC,CASSQVVGTFTYEQYF
-,TRBV5-1,TRBD2,TRBJ2-7,TGCGCCAGCAGCCCGATAGCGGGGGGCCACGAGCAGTACTTC,CASSPIAGGHEQYF
-,TRBV6-1,TRBD1,TRBJ1-2,TGTGCCAGCCAGGGGGCTACGGATGGCTACACCTTC,CASQGATDGYTF
few,TRBV30,-,TRBJ1-1,TGTGCCTGGAGTTCGCGGAACACTGAAGCTTTCTTT,CAWSSRNTEAFF
-,TRBV6-5,-,TRBJ1-2,TGTGCCAGCAGAAGGACCCGAGGGGACTATGGCTACACCTTC,CASRRTRGDYGYTF
-,TRBV2,-,TRBJ2-1,TGTGCCAGCAGTGATTGGCAGCCCTACAATGAGCAGTTCTTC,CASSDWQPYNEQFF
-,TRBV9,-,TRBJ2-3,TGTGCCAGCAGCGTACGGCAGGGCCTATACACAGATACGCAGTATTTT,CASSVRQGLYTDTQYF
-,TRBV6-4,-,TRBJ2-2,TGTGCCAGCAGCATCCAGGACGGAACCGGGGAGCTGTTTTTT,CASSIQDGTGELFF
-,TRBV7-9,TRBD1,TRBJ2-5,TGTGCCAGCAGCTTAGGGACAGGGCCAGAGACCCAGTACTTC,CASSLGTGPETQYF
-,TRBV19,TRBD1,TRBJ2-3,TGTGCCAGTAGTATTATGGACAGGGTGACAGATACGCAGTATTTT,CASSIMDRVTDTQYF
-,TRBV28,TRBD1,TRBJ1-5,TGTGCCAGCACCCTCCCCGGACAGGGTGGGCAGCCCCAGCATTTT,CASTLPGQGGQPQHF
-,TRBV18,TRBD2,TRBJ2-2,TGTGCCAGCTCTCGTACACTAGCGGTAGAAGTCTCGAACACCGGGGAGCTGTTTTTT,CASSRTLAVEVSNTGELFF
-,TRBV29-1,-,TRBJ1-2,TGCAGCGTTGAAAGCCAGGGACCGATTGGCTACACCTTC,CSVESQGPIGYTF
-,TRBV19,TRBD2,TRBJ2-2,TGTGCCAGTACCCGGGTCGGGACTAGCGGGGGGAACACCGGGGAGCTGTTTTTT,CASTRVGTSGGNTGELFF